The rows below give T cell receptor beta chains drawn from one sample of a study of T cells after yellow fever vaccination. TCRdb passed the 5' RACE reads through MiXCR, listing each CDR3 protein once. The data show roughly 99,000 distinct CDR3 sequences, with roughly 5.8% seen just once and 35% to 50% held by the top ten. Sequencing used CD8+ T cells sorted from PBMCs, obtained 10 days after the yellow fever booster vaccination. The receptors shown here come from a man aged 18 to 29 who received the YFV17D yellow fever vaccine. CDR3s include the opening cysteine and the closing phenylalanine or tryptophan. A D gene is named only where the DNA matches it firmly. Clone size appears in some rows only: once, few, many, or a class for an expanded clone.

TRBJ2-1,TRBV4-1,TRBD2,-,TGCGCCAGCAGCCGCAGGCTCGATAGCGGGGGGGCCAATGAGCAGTTCTTC,CASSRRLDSGGANEQFF
TRBJ2-1,TRBV20-1,-,-,TGCAGTGCTAGGCACCGGGGTTTCAATGAGCAGTTCTTC,CSARHRGFNEQFF
TRBJ1-1,TRBV28,-,many,TGTGCCAGCAGAAACGACCGAATGAACACTGAAGCTTTCTTT,CASRNDRMNTEAFF
TRBJ1-2,TRBV12-3/TRBV12-4,-,many,TGTGCCAGCAGTCCCGGGGGCTATGGCTACACCTTC,CASSPGGYGYTF
TRBJ2-7,TRBV9,-,many,TGTGCCAGCAGCGTACTCGGGGGGCCCGACTACGAGCAGTACTTC,CASSVLGGPDYEQYF
TRBJ1-5,TRBV4-1,-,few,TGCGCCAGCAGCCAGTCCGTAGGGACCCATAGCAATCAGCCCCAGCATTTT,CASSQSVGTHSNQPQHF
TRBJ2-3,TRBV7-8,TRBD2,few,TGTGCCAGCAGCTTCCCACTAGCGGGGGGCACAGATACGCAGTATTTT,CASSFPLAGGTDTQYF
TRBJ1-3,TRBV5-1,TRBD1,-,TGCGCCAGCAGCTTGGCATGGGACAGCTCTGGAAACACCATATATTTT,CASSLAWDSSGNTIYF
TRBJ1-1,TRBV4-2,-,many,TGTGCCAGCAGCCAAGGGACAGCGGCCCAGCCTGAAGCTTTCTTT,CASSQGTAAQPEAFF
TRBJ1-3,TRBV12-3/TRBV12-4,-,few,TGTGCCAGCAGTTTAGCGACCTATGTGACGCCGGTCTCTGGAAACACCATATATTTT,CASSLATYVTPVSGNTIYF
TRBJ1-5,TRBV4-1,-,few,TGCGCCAGCAGCCAAGTGGGAACACATAGCAATCAGCCCCAGCATTTT,CASSQVGTHSNQPQHF
TRBJ2-1,TRBV6-6,-,-,TGTGCCAGCAGTCTACCGGGCGGGAATGAGCAGTTCTTC,CASSLPGGNEQFF
TRBJ2-7,TRBV27,-,-,TGTGCCAGTCGCGCGGGGCTGGGATCCTACGAGCAGTACTTC,CASRAGLGSYEQYF
TRBJ1-4,TRBV11-2,TRBD1,-,TGTGCCAGCAGCCCCCGGGACAGAGTAACTTCTAATGAAAAACTGTTTTTT,CASSPRDRVTSNEKLFF
TRBJ1-5,TRBV6-5,TRBD1,-,TGTGCCAGCAGTTACTCGAGTCACAGGGGTGGCAATCAGCCCCAGCATTTT,CASSYSSHRGGNQPQHF
TRBJ1-2,TRBV5-4,TRBD1,-,TGTGCCAGCAGCACCGAGAACAGGGGGCTCGCCGACAATGGCTACACCTTC,CASSTENRGLADNGYTF
TRBJ2-3,TRBV4-3,-,many,TGCGCCAGCAGCCAAGATCTTGATACGCAGTATTTT,CASSQDLDTQYF
TRBJ2-7,TRBV7-9,TRBD1,-,TGTGCCAGCAGCTCAGCCCACCGGGACAGGGTGGTAGAGCAGTACTTC,CASSSAHRDRVVEQYF
TRBJ2-7,TRBV27,-,-,TGTGCCAGCAGTTTAGTAGGGGGCTCCTACGAGCAGTACTTC,CASSLVGGSYEQYF
TRBJ1-5,TRBV6-2/TRBV6-3,TRBD1,many,TGTGCCAGCAGTCACGGGGAGGGGACAGGGGACGGCAGCAATCAGCCCCAGCATTTT,CASSHGEGTGDGSNQPQHF
TRBJ2-2,TRBV29-1,-,few,TGCAGCGCCGACGGTCGGGAGTACGGGGAGCTGTTTTTT,CSADGREYGELFF
TRBJ1-2,TRBV6-5,TRBD1,many,TGTGCCAGCAGTTACTCTGACAGGGGGGGCCCCCGGGACTATGGCTACACCTTC,CASSYSDRGGPRDYGYTF
TRBJ2-1,TRBV4-1,-,-,TGCGCCAGCAGCCAAGGCGAGGGGGGTTACGATGAGCAGTTCTTC,CASSQGEGGYDEQFF
TRBJ2-3,TRBV11-1,-,-,TGTGCCAGCAGCTTAGGGGGCCGCGCCACAGATACGCAGTATTTT,CASSLGGRATDTQYF
TRBJ2-3,TRBV6-2/TRBV6-3,-,few,TGTGCCAGCAGTTACTCAATTGGCGCAGATACGCAGTATTTT,CASSYSIGADTQYF